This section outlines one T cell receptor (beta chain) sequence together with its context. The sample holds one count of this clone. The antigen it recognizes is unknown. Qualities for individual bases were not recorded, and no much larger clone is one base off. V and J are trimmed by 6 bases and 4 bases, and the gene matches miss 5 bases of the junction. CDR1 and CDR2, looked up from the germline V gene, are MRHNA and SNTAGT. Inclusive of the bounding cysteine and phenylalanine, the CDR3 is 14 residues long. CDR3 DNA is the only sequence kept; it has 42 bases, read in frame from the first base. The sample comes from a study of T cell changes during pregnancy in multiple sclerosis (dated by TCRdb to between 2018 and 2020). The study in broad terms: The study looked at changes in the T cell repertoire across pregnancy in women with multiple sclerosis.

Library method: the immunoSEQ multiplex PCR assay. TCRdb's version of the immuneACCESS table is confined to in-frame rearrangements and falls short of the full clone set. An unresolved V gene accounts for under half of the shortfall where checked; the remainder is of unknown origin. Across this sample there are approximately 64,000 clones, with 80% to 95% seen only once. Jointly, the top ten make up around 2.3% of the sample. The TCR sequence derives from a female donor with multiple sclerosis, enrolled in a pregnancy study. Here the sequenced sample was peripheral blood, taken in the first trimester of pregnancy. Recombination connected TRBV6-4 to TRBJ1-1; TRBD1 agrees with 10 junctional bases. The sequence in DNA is TGTGCCAGCAGGGCCGGGACAGGGGTCACTGAAGCTTTCTTT. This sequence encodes CASRAGTGVTEAFF.